This TCR beta chain was identified in a study of blood T cells in healthy people across ages. The authors ran a second PCR of about 6 to 11 cycles using a sample-barcoded 5' primer and a J-beta primer mix. Each TCR beta cDNA got a 12-nucleotide random molecular identifier. MiXCR was run by TCRdb on the 5' RACE reads, yielding one entry per CDR3 protein. The sample lists approximately 1,700,000 distinct CDR3 sequences; about two fifths were seen once. This clonotype was recorded a few times. V gave up 4 bases and J gave up 2 bases, with 18 bases separating them. The CDR3 runs 16 residues. The germline CDR1 and CDR2 sequences are DFQATT and SNEGSKA (reference sequence).

The sequence was obtained from a human donor in good health. Sequencing input: blood. The chain combines TRBV20-1 with TRBJ1-5; D is undetermined. The CDR3 coding sequence is TGCAGTGCTAACTCGCCCAGGTGGGGAGGCAATCAGCCCCAGCATTTT. It translates to CSANSPRWGGNQPQHF.